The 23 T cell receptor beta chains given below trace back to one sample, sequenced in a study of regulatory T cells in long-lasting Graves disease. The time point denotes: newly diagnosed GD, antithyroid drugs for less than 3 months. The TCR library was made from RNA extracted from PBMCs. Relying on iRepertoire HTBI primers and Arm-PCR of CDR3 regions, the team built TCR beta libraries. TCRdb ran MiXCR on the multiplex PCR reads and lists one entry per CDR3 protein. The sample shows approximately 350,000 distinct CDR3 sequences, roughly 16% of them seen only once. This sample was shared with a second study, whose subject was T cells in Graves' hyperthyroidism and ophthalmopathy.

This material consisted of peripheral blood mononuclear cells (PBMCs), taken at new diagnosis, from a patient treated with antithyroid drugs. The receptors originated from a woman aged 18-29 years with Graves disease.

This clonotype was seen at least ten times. CDR3 residues: CASRERANYGYTF. The CDR3 DNA follows: TGTGCCAGCAGAGAAAGGGCTAACTATGGCTACACCTTC. This chain connects TRBV6-1 to TRBJ1-2; D is unresolved. V gave up 6 bases and J gave up 0 bases, with 8 bases separating them. Germline CDR1 reads MNHNS; CDR2 reads SASEGT. The CDR3 runs to 13 residues.

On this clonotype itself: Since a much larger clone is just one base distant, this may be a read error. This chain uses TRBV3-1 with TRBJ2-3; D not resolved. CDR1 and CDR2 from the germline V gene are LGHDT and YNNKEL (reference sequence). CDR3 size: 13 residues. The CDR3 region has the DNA TGTGCCAGCAGCCCCTCCCCAAAAGATGCGCAGTATTTT. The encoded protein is CASSPSPKDAQYF.

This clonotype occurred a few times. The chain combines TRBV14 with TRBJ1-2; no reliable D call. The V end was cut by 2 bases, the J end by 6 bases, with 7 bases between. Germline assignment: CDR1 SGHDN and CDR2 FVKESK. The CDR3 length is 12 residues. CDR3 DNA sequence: TGTGCCAGCAGCCAATGGTATGATGGCTACACCTTC. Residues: CASSQWYDGYTF. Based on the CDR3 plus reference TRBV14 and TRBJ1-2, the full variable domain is EAGVTQFPSHSVIEKGQTVTLRCDPISGHDNLYWYRRVMGKEIKFLLHFVKESKQDESGMPNNRFLAERTGGTYSTLKVQPAELEDSGVYFCASSQWYDGYTFGSGTRLTVV.

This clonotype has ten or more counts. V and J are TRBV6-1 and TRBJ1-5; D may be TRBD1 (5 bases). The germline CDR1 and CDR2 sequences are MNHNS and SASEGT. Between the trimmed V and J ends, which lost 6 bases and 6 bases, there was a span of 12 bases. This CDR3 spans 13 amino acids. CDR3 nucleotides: TGTGCCAGCAGAGCGCGGGGGGGTCAGCCCCAGCATTTT. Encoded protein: CASRARGGQPQHF.

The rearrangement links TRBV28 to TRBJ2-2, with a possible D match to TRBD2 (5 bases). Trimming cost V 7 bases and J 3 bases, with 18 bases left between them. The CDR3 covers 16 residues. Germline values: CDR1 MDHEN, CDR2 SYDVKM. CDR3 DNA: TGTGCCAGCACGGATTGGAGCGGCCCTCACACCGGGGAGCTGTTTTTT. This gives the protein CASTDWSGPHTGELFF.

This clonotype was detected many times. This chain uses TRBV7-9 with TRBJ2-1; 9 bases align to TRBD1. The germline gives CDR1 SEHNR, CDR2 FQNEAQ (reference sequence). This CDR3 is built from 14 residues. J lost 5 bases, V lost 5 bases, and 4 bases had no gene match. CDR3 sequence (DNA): TGTGCCAGCAGCGGGACAGGGTACGACAATGAGCAGTTCTTC. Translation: CASSGTGYDNEQFF.

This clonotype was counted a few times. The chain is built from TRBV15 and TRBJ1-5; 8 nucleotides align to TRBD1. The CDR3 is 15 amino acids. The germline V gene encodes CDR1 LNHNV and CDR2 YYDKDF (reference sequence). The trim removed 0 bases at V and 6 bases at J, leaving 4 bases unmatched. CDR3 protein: CATSRDSGGGQPQHF. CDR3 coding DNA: TGTGCCACCAGCAGAGATTCAGGGGGCGGTCAGCCCCAGCATTTT.

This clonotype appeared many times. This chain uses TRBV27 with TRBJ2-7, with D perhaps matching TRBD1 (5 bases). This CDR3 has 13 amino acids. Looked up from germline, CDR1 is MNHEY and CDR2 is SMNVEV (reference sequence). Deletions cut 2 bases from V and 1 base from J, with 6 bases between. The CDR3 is CASSLKGSYEQYF. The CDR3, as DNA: TGTGCCAGCAGTTTAAAGGGGTCCTACGAGCAGTACTTC.

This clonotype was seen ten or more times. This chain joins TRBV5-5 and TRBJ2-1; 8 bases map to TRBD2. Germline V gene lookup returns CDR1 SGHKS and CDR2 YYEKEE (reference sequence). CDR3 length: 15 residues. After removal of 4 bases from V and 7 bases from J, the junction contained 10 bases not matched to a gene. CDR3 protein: CASSPEAGARNEQFF. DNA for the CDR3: TGTGCCAGCAGCCCGGAAGCGGGAGCTCGTAATGAGCAGTTCTTC.

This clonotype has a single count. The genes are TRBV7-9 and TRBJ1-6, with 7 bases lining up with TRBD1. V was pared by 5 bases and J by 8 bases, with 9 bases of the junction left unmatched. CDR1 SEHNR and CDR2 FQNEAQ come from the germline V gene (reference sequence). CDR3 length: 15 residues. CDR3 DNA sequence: TGTGCCAGCAGCCCCCAGGAGGGGGCAGATTCACCCCTCCACTTT. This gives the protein CASSPQEGADSPLHF.

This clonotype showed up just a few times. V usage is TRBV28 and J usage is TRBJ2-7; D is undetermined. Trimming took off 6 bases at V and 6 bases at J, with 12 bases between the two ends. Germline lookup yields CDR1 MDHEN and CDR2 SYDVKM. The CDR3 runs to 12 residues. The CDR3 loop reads CASSLVSGEQYF. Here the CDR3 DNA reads TGTGCCAGCAGCCTGGTGTCTGGCGAGCAGTACTTC.

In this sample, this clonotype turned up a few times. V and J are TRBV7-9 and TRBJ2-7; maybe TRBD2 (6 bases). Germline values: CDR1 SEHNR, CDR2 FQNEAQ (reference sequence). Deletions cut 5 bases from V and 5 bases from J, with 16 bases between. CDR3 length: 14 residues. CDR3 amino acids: CASSMGGRDHEQYF. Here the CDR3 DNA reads TGTGCCAGCAGCATGGGAGGAAGGGACCACGAGCAGTACTTC.

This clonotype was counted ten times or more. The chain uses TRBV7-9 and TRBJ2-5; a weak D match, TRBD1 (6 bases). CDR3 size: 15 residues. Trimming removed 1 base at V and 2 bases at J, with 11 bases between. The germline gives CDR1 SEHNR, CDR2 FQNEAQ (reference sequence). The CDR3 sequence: CASSLEGTKQETQYF. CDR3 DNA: TGTGCCAGCAGCTTAGAAGGGACAAAACAAGAGACCCAGTACTTC.

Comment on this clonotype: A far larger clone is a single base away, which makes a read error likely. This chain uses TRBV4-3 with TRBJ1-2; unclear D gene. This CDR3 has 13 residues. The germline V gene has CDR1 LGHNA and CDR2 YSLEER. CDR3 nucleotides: TGCGCCAGCAGCCAAGTTGGGCTTTATGGCTACGCCTTC. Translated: CASSQVGLYGYAF.

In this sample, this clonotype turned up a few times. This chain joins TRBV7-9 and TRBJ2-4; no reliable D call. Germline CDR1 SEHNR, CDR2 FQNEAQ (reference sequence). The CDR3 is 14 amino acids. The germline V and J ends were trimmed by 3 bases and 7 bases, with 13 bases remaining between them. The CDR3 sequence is CASSFSPAGNIQYF. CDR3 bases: TGTGCCAGCAGCTTTTCTCCGGCTGGCAACATTCAGTACTTC.

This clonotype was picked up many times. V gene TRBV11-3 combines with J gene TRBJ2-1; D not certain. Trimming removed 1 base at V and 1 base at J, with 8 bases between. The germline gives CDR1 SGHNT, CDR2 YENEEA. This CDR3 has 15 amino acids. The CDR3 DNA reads TGTGCCAGCAGCTTAGTTTGGGGTTCCTACAATGAGCAGTTCTTC. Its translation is CASSLVWGSYNEQFF.

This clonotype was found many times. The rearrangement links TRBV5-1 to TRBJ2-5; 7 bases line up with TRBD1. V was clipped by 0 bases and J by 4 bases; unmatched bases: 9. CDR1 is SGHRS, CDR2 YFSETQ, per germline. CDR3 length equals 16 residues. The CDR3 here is CASSLVSHRGAETQYF. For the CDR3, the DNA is TGCGCCAGCAGCTTGGTGTCCCACAGGGGAGCAGAGACCCAGTACTTC. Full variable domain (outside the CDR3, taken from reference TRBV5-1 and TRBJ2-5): KAGVTQTPRYLIKTRGQQVTLSCSPISGHRSVSWYQQTPGQGLQFLFEYFSETQRNKGNFPGRFSGRQFSNSRSEMNVSTLELGDSALYLCASSLVSHRGAETQYFGPGTRLLVL.

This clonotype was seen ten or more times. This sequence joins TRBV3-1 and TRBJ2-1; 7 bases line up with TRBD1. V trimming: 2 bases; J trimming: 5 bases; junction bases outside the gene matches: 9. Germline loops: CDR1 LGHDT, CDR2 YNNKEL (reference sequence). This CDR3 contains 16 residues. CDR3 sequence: CASSQPIQGLDNEQFF. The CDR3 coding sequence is TGTGCCAGCAGCCAACCTATACAGGGGTTGGACAATGAGCAGTTCTTC.

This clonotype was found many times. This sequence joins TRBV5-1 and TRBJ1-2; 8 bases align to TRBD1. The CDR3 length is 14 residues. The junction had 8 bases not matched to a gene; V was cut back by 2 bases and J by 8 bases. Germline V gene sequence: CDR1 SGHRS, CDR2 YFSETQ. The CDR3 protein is CASSFTGGIAGYTF. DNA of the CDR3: TGCGCCAGCAGCTTTACAGGGGGGATCGCGGGCTACACCTTC.

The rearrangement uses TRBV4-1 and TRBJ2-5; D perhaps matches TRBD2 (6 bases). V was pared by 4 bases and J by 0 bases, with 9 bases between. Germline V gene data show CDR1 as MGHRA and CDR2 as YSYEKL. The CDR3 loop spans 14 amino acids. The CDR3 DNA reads TGCGCCAGCAGCCGAAGCGGGCACCAAGAGACCCAGTACTTC. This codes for CASSRSGHQETQYF.

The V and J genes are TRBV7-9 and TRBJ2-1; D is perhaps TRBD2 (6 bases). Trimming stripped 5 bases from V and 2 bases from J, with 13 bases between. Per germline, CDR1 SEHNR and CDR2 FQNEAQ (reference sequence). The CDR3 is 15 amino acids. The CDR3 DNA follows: TGTGCCAGCAGCGGGCGGGAACTGACCTACAATGAGCAGTTCTTC. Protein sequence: CASSGRELTYNEQFF. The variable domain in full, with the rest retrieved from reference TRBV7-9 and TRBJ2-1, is DTGVSQNPRHKITKRGQNVTFRCDPISEHNRLYWYRQTLGQGPEFLTYFQNEAQLEKSRLLSDRFSAERPKGSFSTLEIQRTEQGDSAMYLCASSGRELTYNEQFFGPGTRLTVL.

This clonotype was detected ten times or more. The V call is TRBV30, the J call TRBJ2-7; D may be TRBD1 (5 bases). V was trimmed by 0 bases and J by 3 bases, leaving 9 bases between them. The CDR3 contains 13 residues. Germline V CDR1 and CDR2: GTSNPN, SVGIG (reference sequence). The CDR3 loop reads CAWSVDSSYEQYF. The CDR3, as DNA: TGTGCCTGGAGTGTAGACAGCAGCTACGAGCAGTACTTC.

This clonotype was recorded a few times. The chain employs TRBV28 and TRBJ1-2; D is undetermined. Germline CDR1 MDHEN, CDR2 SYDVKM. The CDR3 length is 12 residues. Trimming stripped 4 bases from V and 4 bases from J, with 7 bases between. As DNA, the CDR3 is TGTGCCAGCAGTTCGCAAAGCTATGGCTACACCTTC. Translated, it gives CASSSQSYGYTF.